The source of this T cell receptor (beta chain) is a study of cytomegalovirus exposure and HLA in healthy donors. Study overall: A preliminary data release comprised 70 million to 95 million unique TCRs obtained from HLA-typed donors.

V was pared by 1 base and J by 2 bases, with 8 bases between. Per germline, CDR1 SGHTA and CDR2 FQGNSA. The CDR3 extends over 14 amino acids. Primers: 60 Vbeta forward and 13 Jbeta reverse. TCRdb's copy holds only in-frame clones and misses some; the assay was immunoSEQ multiplex PCR. The table shows 80,000 or so clones, with roughly 80% occurring only once. Sequences were obtained from PBMCs. The chain links TRBV7-2 to TRBJ2-5; no firm D call. The origin of this receptor is a man between 40 and 49 years old in good health and CMV-seronegative. CDR3 loop: CASSLVPVQETQYF. CDR3 coding DNA: TGTGCCAGCAGCTTAGTCCCGGTGCAAGAGACCCAGTACTTC.